This TCR beta chain was retrieved from a study of cytomegalovirus exposure and HLA in healthy donors (dated by TCRdb to about 2017). With regard to the full study: In an earlier analysis of some 550 of the donors, 276 Gb of sequence data and some 120 million unique TCR beta sequences from 150 million to 200 million T cells were reported. An early release that covered more than 550 HLA-typed donors contained around 300 gigabases of sequencing data and 75 million to 100 million unique TCR sequences. Of the roughly 390 genotyped donors, roughly 76% were placed in the genetic ancestry cluster associated with self-reported Caucasian donors. The aim of the study was to test whether cataloging public T cell receptors could identify signatures of past pathogen exposure. The study used immunosequencing to profile the T cell repertoires of approximately 630 subjects and linked those repertoires to cytomegalovirus serostatus. A separate validation cohort of approximately 120 different subjects was used in addition to the roughly 700-subject first cohort. High-throughput TCR immunosequencing, statistical association of individual TCRs with disease status, and machine learning were combined to predict cytomegalovirus infection status. A later analysis re-analyzed previously published TCR beta repertoires from about 600 donors and added high-resolution HLA genotyping to study TCR occurrence patterns. Rather than using new phenotypic data, the later analysis identified candidate immune exposures from TCR beta sequences and from how often those sequences occurred across donors. An earlier analysis of roughly 600 of the donors used high-throughput TCR beta sequencing to judge whether each TCR beta V gene segment behaved as functional or pseudogenic. Donor age, sex, ethnicity and CMV serostatus were compiled together with the repertoire data. In a later genetic analysis, genome-wide SNP genotypes for 398 of the 666 donors were used, and that subset was treated as a discovery cohort. All discovery cohort repertoires had been generated using a single sequencing platform. HLA typing covered class I and class II loci at four-digit resolution. The number of typed donors differed by locus: roughly 629-640 for A, B, C, DRB1 and DQB1; 500 to 550 for DQA1; approximately 600 for DPA1; and approximately 450 for DPB1. A few DR-DQ haplotypes were handled as single units for association and clustering because linkage in the cohort was strong. Among about 370 genotyped donors of the cohort, an average of roughly 230,000 unique TCR beta nucleotide sequences was sequenced per donor, of which roughly 18% were non-productive.

The cohort comprised some 730 healthy bone marrow donors. At the time of sampling, every cohort member was nominally healthy, though immune exposures that went unrecorded were likely present. The donor was CMV seronegative and was included in the group of hundreds of seronegative cohort members. Every donor gave a peripheral blood sample, and the peripheral blood mononuclear cells from that sample were used for TCR beta sequencing. Genomic DNA was extracted from the blood cell samples with the Qiagen DNeasy Blood Extraction Kit. Libraries were prepared through the immunoSEQ multiplex PCR assay. For the multiplex PCR, a mixture combining 60 forward primers for TCR Vbeta segments and 13 reverse primers for TCR Jbeta segments was used. The CDR3 region of rearranged TCR beta genes was amplified from genomic DNA with a multiplex PCR assay. Amplified TCR beta libraries were sequenced as 87-base-pair reads on the Illumina HiSeq System. Per the original workflow: In a later analysis, 70 million to 95 million unique TCR beta chains were counted across the roughly 610 repertoires, and approximately 11 million of these chains were shared by at least two donors. Raw reads were error-corrected and collapsed into unique sequences by a nearest-neighbor algorithm in which closely related sequences were merged to remove PCR and sequencing errors. V, D and J gene segments were assigned by aligning CDR3 sequences to IMGT reference sequences. Each retained sequence needed at least a six-nucleotide match to both a V gene segment and a J gene segment. Rearrangements were classified as productive when the CDR3 lacked stop codons and remained in frame with V and J, and all other rearrangements were classified as non-productive. CDR3 was defined by IMGT convention, running from the second conserved V-encoded cysteine to the conserved J-encoded phenylalanine. Sequences without an unambiguous match to a single V gene segment were excluded from the earlier analysis of about 600 of the donors. An earlier analysis of almost 600 of the donors classified V segments as functional when productive rearrangements were above 56.7% and as segregating when the standard deviation between donors was above 5%. A statistical classification framework was built for diagnosing cytomegalovirus status from the catalog of TCR beta chain sequences. A later analysis assigned V and J genes by comparing TCR nucleotide sequences with IMGT/GENE-DB human TR gene sequences. A later analysis assigned CDR3 sequences and most-parsimonious VDJ recombination scenarios with the TCRdist pipeline. In a later analysis, every TCR beta chain was defined by the combination of its CDR3 amino acid sequence and its V-gene family, and reads without a unique V-gene family were dropped. A later analysis removed 450 to 600 highly shared, low-generation-probability nucleotide sequences to deal with suspected cross-contamination and a sequencing artifact. In a later analysis, a clonal expansion index was calculated for each public chain from normalized within-repertoire ranks of inferred template counts. Generation probabilities in a later analysis came from a VDJ recombination model fitted to out-of-frame rearrangements, and those results were checked against IGoR. In a later analysis, hypergeometric tests were used to score TCR-TCR, TCR-HLA and TCR-CMV co-occurrence, with a repertoire-size bias correction applied to TCR pairs. In a later analysis, false discovery rates were estimated by permuting HLA or CMV assignments 20 times. In a later analysis, co-occurring TCRs were grouped using DBSCAN, with TCRdist sequence similarity added in when clustering inside HLA-allele-positive subsets. Repertoires with fewer than 30,000 or more than 120,000 public chains were left out of co-occurrence clustering, as were about five repertoires with anomalous nucleotide sharing. In its TCRdb copy, this immuneACCESS table keeps in-frame sequences only and misses some clones. Where compared with another copy, unresolved V genes explain less than half of these, and the others have no known cause. That table gives V, J and clone size, and the DNA gave D and trimming. This sample lists 95,000 to 130,000 clones; 80% to 85% were detected once. Of the sample, 3% to 5% falls within the top ten clones.

Regarding this clone: Its target antigen remains unknown. No base-level quality is on record; no much larger clone is a single base apart.

Findings and caveats that apply to the study as a whole: Most CMV-associated TCR beta chains appeared to be HLA-restricted in a later analysis, and the HLA associations seemed to be driven largely by CMV exposure. Because HLA typing was unavailable for some donors at each locus, only the typed subset was used in association tests. The authors suggested that the approach could potentially be extended to other disease states and immunological phenotypes. In vitro tests confirmed that three of the cytomegalovirus-associated TCR beta chains recognize cytomegalovirus antigens. When HLA alleles, especially DR and DQ, strongly co-occurred, TCR associations were difficult to assign to individual alleles. In the study, roughly 160 TCR beta chains were listed as associated with cytomegalovirus. A later analysis reported that several top co-occurrence clusters appeared linked to parvovirus B19, influenza, CMV and Epstein-Barr virus. Because the 87-base-pair reads could not distinguish some IMGT-functional V segments, including TRBV6-2 and TRBV6-3, those segments were excluded. A further reported finding was that TCR beta sequences accurately predicted the HLA-A and HLA-B alleles for most subjects in the first cohort. Linkage disequilibrium might explain the correlated functional status among segregating V segments, but an unknown experimental factor could not be excluded. The classifier was reported to diagnose cytomegalovirus status with high specificity and sensitivity in both the original cohort and the validation cohort. In an earlier analysis of some 640 of the donors, most TCR beta V segments were observed in productive rearrangements about 90% or about 30% of the time, broadly matching IMGT annotations. The only immune exposure information available for the cohort was CMV serostatus. At a false discovery rate of 0.05, a later analysis linked 16,951 TCR beta sequences to specific HLA alleles. The sequencing pipeline was judged likely to have produced a cluster of highly shared sequence variants as a technical artifact. Across donors, most TCR sequences were observed very rarely, whereas some public TCRs were present in many individuals. Compared with equally common non-associated chains, HLA-associated TCR beta chains in a later analysis were more clonally expanded and had lower generation probabilities. The cohort was sequenced for TCR beta chains only, and without alpha or paired-chain data the features that could be detected were limited. Compared with the roughly 710-donor mean, donors in an Asian-associated ancestry cluster had fewer N-insertions in productive TCRs, according to a later genetic analysis. V-gene and J-gene trimming of TCR beta chains was associated with a missense DCLRE1C variant in a later genetic analysis, and the association was replicated in an independent cohort. Roughly uniform sequencing depth across donors was assumed in presence/absence analyses, although this assumption may not hold. Because counts were too low, approximately 15 rarely observed V segments, including chromosome 9 orphons, were excluded from the earlier analysis of fewer than 650 of the donors. In a later analysis, TCR association rates were found to vary across HLA loci, with the most associated TCRs seen for DRB1 alleles and the fewest for HLA-C alleles.

The germline V and J ends show losses of 5 bases and 10 bases respectively, and no gene match explains 10 bases of the junction. There are 15 amino acids in the CDR3, from cysteine to phenylalanine inclusive. Only the CDR3 DNA stays, 45 bases, in frame from base 1. From a lookup of the germline V gene, CDR1 and CDR2 are SGHAT and FQNNGV. The chain joins TRBV11-2 to TRBJ2-1; TRBD2 agrees with 11 junctional bases. Sequenced material: PBMCs. This clonotype originated in a woman in her 30s in good health and CMV-seronegative. The nucleotide sequence is TGTGCCAGCAGCCGTTATACTAGCGGGAGAGGGGAGCAGTTCTTC. Its translation reads: CASSRYTSGRGEQFF.